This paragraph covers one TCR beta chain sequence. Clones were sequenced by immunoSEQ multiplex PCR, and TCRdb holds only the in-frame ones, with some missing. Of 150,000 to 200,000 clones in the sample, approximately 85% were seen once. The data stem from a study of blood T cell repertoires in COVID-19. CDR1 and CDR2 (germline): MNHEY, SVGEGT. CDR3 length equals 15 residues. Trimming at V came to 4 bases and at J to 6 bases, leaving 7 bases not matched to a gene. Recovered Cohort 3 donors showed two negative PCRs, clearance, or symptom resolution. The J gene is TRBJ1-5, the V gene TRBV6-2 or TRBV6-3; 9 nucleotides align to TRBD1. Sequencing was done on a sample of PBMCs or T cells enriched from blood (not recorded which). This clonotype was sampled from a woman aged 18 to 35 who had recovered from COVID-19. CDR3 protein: CASSWGQGYGQPQHF. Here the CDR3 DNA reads TGTGCCAGCAGTTGGGGACAGGGTTATGGTCAGCCCCAGCATTTT.